One and the same sample provided the 25 T cell receptor beta chains below, sequenced in a study of T cell responses to AZD1222 COVID-19 vaccine. Sequencing used immunoSEQ multiplex PCR; TCRdb keeps in-frame clones, though not all of them. The data contain about 140,000 clones, roughly 90% of them seen just once; the ten biggest clones take up 5.5%. Sequences were derived from peripheral blood, sampled on day 0 of AZD1222 vaccination. The receptors here all came from an adult in good health.

The rearrangement uses TRBV7-2 and TRBJ2-3; the match to TRBD1 covers 7 bases. Germline values: CDR1 SGHTA, CDR2 FQGNSA. The CDR3 sequence is 14 residues long. Unmatched junction bases numbered 1, after V lost 3 bases and J lost 1 base. This CDR3 is CASSFDRGTDTQYF. In nucleotides, the CDR3 is TGTGCCAGCAGCTTCGACAGGGGCACAGATACGCAGTATTTT.

J is TRBJ1-5 and V is TRBV27, with 7 bases lining up with TRBD1. The CDR3 has 16 residues. The ends lost 0 bases at V and 3 bases at J; junction bases unmatched: 5. Germline CDR1 and CDR2: MNHEY and SMNVEV (reference sequence). This CDR3 is CASSLSGRGNNQPQHF. The CDR3 DNA is TGTGCCAGCAGTTTATCGGGCAGGGGGAACAATCAGCCCCAGCATTTT.

The rearrangement joins TRBV6-2 or TRBV6-3 to TRBJ1-2, with a tentative D call TRBD1 (5 bases). CDR3 length: 14 amino acids. The V end was cut by 6 bases, the J end by 2 bases, with 13 bases between. From germline, CDR1 is MNHEY and CDR2 SVGEGT. CDR3 coding DNA: TGTGCCAGCAGCCCGGGACCGGGAAACTATGGCTACACCTTC. Translating gives CASSPGPGNYGYTF.

The rearrangement joins TRBV7-9 to TRBJ2-1; 11 bases are shared with TRBD2. The length of the CDR3 is 15 residues. J was trimmed by 5 bases and V by 2 bases; bases with no gene match: 2. Germline V gene sequence: CDR1 SEHNR, CDR2 FQNEAQ (reference sequence). The CDR3 coding sequence is TGTGCCAGCAGCTTAAGACTAGCGGGGAACAATGAGCAGTTCTTC. Its translation: CASSLRLAGNNEQFF.

J is TRBJ2-7 and V is TRBV19; D gene unclear. V was cut by 4 bases and J by 1 base, with 11 bases left in between. The germline gives CDR1 LNHDA, CDR2 SQIVND (reference sequence). The CDR3 sequence is 14 residues long. The DNA of the CDR3 is TGTGCCAGTAGTACTCCCAGTGGATCCTACGAGCAGTACTTC. Translating gives CASSTPSGSYEQYF.

In nucleotides, the CDR3 is TGTGCCAGCAGTTTTAGTAATTCACCCCTCCACTTT. Its protein product is CASSFSNSPLHF. The chain is built from TRBV27 and TRBJ1-6, with D unclear. Germline CDR1 and CDR2: MNHEY and SMNVEV (reference sequence). Trimming removed 3 bases at V and 6 bases at J, with 3 bases between. The CDR3 is 12 residues long.

CDR3 sequence: CASTRGGGWESPLHF. The CDR3 coding sequence is TGTGCCAGTACCCGCGGAGGGGGGTGGGAGTCACCCCTCCACTTT. This sequence joins TRBV19 and TRBJ1-6; possible D gene TRBD1, 6 bases. V was cut by 7 bases and J by 10 bases, with 20 bases left in between. The CDR3 extends over 15 amino acids. CDR1 LNHDA and CDR2 SQIVND come from the germline V gene (reference sequence).

J is TRBJ2-1 and V is TRBV27; D is possibly TRBD2 (6 bases). The CDR3 sequence is 12 residues long. Germline V lookup: CDR1 MNHEY, CDR2 SMNVEV (reference sequence). The CDR3 region is CGSRGGANEQFF. CDR3 nucleotide sequence: TGTGGGTCGCGGGGAGGCGCCAATGAGCAGTTCTTC.

The rearrangement uses TRBV3-1 (or the pseudogene TRBV3-2) and TRBJ2-2; tentatively, D is TRBD2 (6 bases). The V end lost 1 base, the J end lost 5 bases, and 20 bases lay between the germline ends. The CDR3 runs to 18 residues. Germline V gene sequence: CDR1 LGHDT, CDR2 YNNKEL (reference sequence). The CDR3: CASSQVSLAQSGTGELFF. Here the CDR3 DNA reads TGTGCCAGCAGCCAAGTGTCACTAGCCCAGTCGGGGACCGGGGAGCTGTTTTTT.

The V gene is TRBV5-1, the J gene TRBJ1-2; D not resolved. Germline-derived CDR1 and CDR2 are SGHRS and YFSETQ. Trimming took 4 bases from V and 8 from J, leaving 12 bases between them. The CDR3 runs 12 residues. The CDR3 bases are TGCGCCAGCAGCCCCCCCGGGGAGGGCTACACCTTC. Amino acid sequence: CASSPPGEGYTF.

The chain employs TRBV19 and TRBJ1-3; D gene unclear. The CDR3 is 14 residues long. V was clipped by 6 bases and J by 4 bases, with 13 bases between them. Germline lookup yields CDR1 LNHDA and CDR2 SQIVND (reference sequence). The chain's CDR3 is CASRILGGGNTIYF. The DNA for the CDR3 is TGTGCCAGTAGAATATTGGGTGGCGGAAACACCATATATTTT.

The rearrangement joins TRBV27 to TRBJ1-6, with TRBD1 matching 8 bases. This CDR3 contains 18 residues. Losses at the gene ends were 5 bases for V and 8 bases for J; bases not matched to a gene: 17. Germline-derived CDR1 and CDR2 are MNHEY and SMNVEV (reference sequence). CDR3 region: CASSRDRPNFSGHSPLHF. Written as DNA, the CDR3 is TGTGCCAGCAGTCGGGACAGGCCTAACTTTTCAGGGCATTCACCCCTCCACTTT.

The chain joins TRBV7-9 to TRBJ1-2; possibly TRBD1 for D (5 bases). Deletions cut 2 bases from V and 2 bases from J, with 12 bases between. The CDR3 covers 15 residues. Germline CDR1 and CDR2: SEHNR and FQNEAQ (reference sequence). The CDR3 nucleotides are TGTGCCAGCAGCTTATGGGGCGAAGGGAACTATGGCTACACCTTC. It yields the protein CASSLWGEGNYGYTF.

This clone was counted between two and nine times. This chain links TRBV24-1 with TRBJ1-1; TRBD1 matches 9 bases. Unmatched junction bases numbered 12, after V lost 2 bases and J lost 3 bases. Germline loops: CDR1 KGHDR, CDR2 SFDVKD. This CDR3 region has 18 residues. The CDR3 bases are TGTGCCACCAGTGATTACGACAGGGGGGGGACGGATGACACTGAAGCTTTCTTT. Protein product: CATSDYDRGGTDDTEAFF.

The CDR3 nucleotides read TGTGCCAGCGCGGCTAGCGGGAGTGGAGAGACCCAGTACTTC. This encodes CASAASGSGETQYF. This rearrangement joins TRBV3-1 (or the pseudogene TRBV3-2) to TRBJ2-5; 10 bases align to TRBD2. The CDR3 consists of 14 residues. The V gene's germline CDR1 is LGHDT and CDR2 YNNKEL (reference sequence). V was clipped by 8 bases and J by 4 bases; unmatched bases: 7.

The chain employs TRBV30 and TRBJ1-1, with a possible D match to TRBD1 (5 bases). Germline V gene data show CDR1 as GTSNPN and CDR2 as SVGIG (reference sequence). The CDR3 has 15 amino acids. The V and J ends lost 2 bases and 1 base respectively, with 14 bases between them. The CDR3 bases are TGTGCCTGGAGTTCTTGGGGCGGAAAGAACACTGAAGCTTTCTTT. This encodes CAWSSWGGKNTEAFF. The full variable domain, its missing parts supplied by reference TRBV30 and TRBJ1-1, is SQTIHQWPATLVQPVGSPLSLECTVEGTSNPNLYWYRQAAGRGLQLLFYSVGIGQISSEVPQNLSASRPQDRQFILSSKKLLLSDSGFYLCAWSSWGGKNTEAFFGQGTRLTVV.

The chain has TRBV5-4 and TRBJ2-3, with D possibly TRBD2 on 7 matching bases. The CDR3 is 17 amino acids. The germline V gene encodes CDR1 SGHNT and CDR2 YYREEE (reference sequence). Trimming took 2 bases from V and 2 from J, leaving 18 bases between them. DNA of the CDR3: TGTGCCAGCAGCTTTCCGGCCCGGGGGGCGACCACAGATACGCAGTATTTT. Translated, it gives CASSFPARGATTDTQYF.

The J gene is TRBJ2-2, the V gene TRBV16; D call uncertain. This CDR3 is 13 amino acids long. Germline lookup yields CDR1 KGHSY and CDR2 FQNENV. The ends were cut back, 1 base at V and 6 bases at J, with 6 bases in the middle. In DNA form, the CDR3 reads TGTGCCAGCAGCCAATTGTCTGCCGGGGAGCTGTTTTTT. This encodes CASSQLSAGELFF.

The chain couples TRBV24-1 to TRBJ2-3, with TRBD2 matching over 16 bases. Germline V CDR1 and CDR2: KGHDR, SFDVKD. V trimming: 4 bases; J trimming: 1 base; junction bases outside the gene matches: 4. The CDR3 length is 18 residues. DNA for the CDR3: TGTGCCACCAGTGACTATGGGACTAGCGGGAGGGGCACAGATACGCAGTATTTT. Protein sequence: CATSDYGTSGRGTDTQYF.

A single count supports this clone. The genes are TRBV30 and TRBJ1-3; a possible D gene is TRBD1 (5 bases). V was shortened by 2 bases and J by 2 bases, with 16 bases between the two germline ends. The CDR3 consists of 16 residues. Germline assignment: CDR1 GTSNPN and CDR2 SVGIG (reference sequence). The CDR3 DNA sequence: TGTGCCTGGAGTAAGGGACGGTGGACGCCTGGAAACACCATATATTTT. Protein: CAWSKGRWTPGNTIYF.

This rearrangement joins TRBV7-2 to TRBJ1-6; no reliable D call. Germline-derived CDR1 and CDR2 are SGHTA and FQGNSA. V lost 4 bases to trimming and J lost 4 bases, with 8 bases between them. The CDR3 consists of 14 residues. The CDR3 here is CASSYVGYNSPLHF. The CDR3 DNA sequence: TGTGCCAGCAGCTACGTAGGATATAATTCACCCCTCCACTTT.

The J gene is TRBJ2-7, the V gene TRBV5-3, with no clear D. TRBV5-3 is given ORF status, its function remaining uncertain. V was clipped by 0 bases and J by 2 bases, with 3 bases between them. The CDR3 sequence is 12 residues long. The CDR3: CARSLAPYEQYF. DNA of the CDR3: TGTGCCAGAAGCTTGGCACCCTACGAGCAGTACTTC.

This rearrangement joins TRBV19 to TRBJ2-1; 7 nucleotides line up with TRBD2. The ends lost 5 bases at V and 5 bases at J; junction bases unmatched: 12. The CDR3 has 16 amino acids. Looked up from germline, CDR1 is LNHDA and CDR2 is SQIVND (reference sequence). This CDR3 is CASSVQAGVIHNEQFF. The CDR3 DNA follows: TGTGCCAGTAGTGTCCAGGCGGGAGTGATCCACAATGAGCAGTTCTTC. Full variable domain (remainder filled in from reference TRBV19 and TRBJ2-1): DGGITQSPKYLFRKEGQNVTLSCEQNLNHDAMYWYRQDPGQGLRLIYYSQIVNDFQKGDIAEGYSVSREKKESFPLTVTSAQKNPTAFYLCASSVQAGVIHNEQFFGPGTRLTVL.

The sample holds one count of this clone. The chain has TRBV28 and TRBJ2-1, with TRBD2 matching 8 bases. This CDR3 region has 15 residues. Germline lookup yields CDR1 MDHEN and CDR2 SYDVKM. With V trimmed by 6 bases and J by 4 bases, 8 bases remained unmatched. CDR3: CASRKLAVSYNEQFF. As DNA, the CDR3 is TGTGCCAGCAGAAAACTAGCGGTCTCGTACAATGAGCAGTTCTTC.

The V and J genes are TRBV18 and TRBJ1-5, with D uncertain. Trimming took 1 base from V and 4 from J, leaving 8 bases between them. Germline CDR1 is KGHSH and CDR2 is LQKENI. The length of the CDR3 is 14 residues. The CDR3 protein is CASSPQVGNQPQHF. The DNA of the CDR3 is TGTGCCAGCTCACCACAGGTCGGAAATCAGCCCCAGCATTTT.